A single sample gave rise to the 20 T cell receptor beta chains below, sequenced in a study of OX40 agonist ivuxolimab in advanced cancers. Sequencing used immunoSEQ multiplex PCR; TCRdb keeps in-frame clones, though not all of them. This sample carries around 64,000 clones, 87% of them seen once, and the ten largest clones take about 1.3%. The material was CD4+ or CD8+ T cells sorted from blood, obtained in a trial of the OX40 agonist ivuxolimab. Receptor source: an adult with an advanced solid tumor such as melanoma, head and neck, liver or kidney cancer.

The rearrangement links TRBV18 to TRBJ1-1; D unresolved. Germline loops: CDR1 KGHSH, CDR2 LQKENI. The CDR3 has 13 amino acids. V lost 1 base and J lost 3, with 6 bases in between. CDR3 DNA sequence: TGTGCCAGCTCACCACAGAGCGACACTGAAGCTTTCTTT. Translated, it gives CASSPQSDTEAFF.

V is TRBV4-3 and J is TRBJ2-2; 13 bases are a match to TRBD2. With 5 bases clipped from V and 6 bases from J, the junction kept 9 bases outside the gene matches. The CDR3 is made up of 17 amino acids. Germline lookup yields CDR1 LGHNA and CDR2 YSLEER. The CDR3 reads CASSRTSGGASAGELFF. In DNA form, the CDR3 reads TGCGCCAGCAGCAGAACTAGCGGGGGGGCCTCGGCCGGGGAGCTGTTTTTT.

V and J are TRBV7-9 and TRBJ1-4, with a possible D match to TRBD1 (5 bases). This CDR3 has 14 amino acids. The V end was cut by 3 bases, the J end by 5 bases, with 10 bases between. Germline CDR1 is SEHNR and CDR2 is FQNEAQ (reference sequence). The DNA of the CDR3 is TGTGCCAGCAGCTTCCGGGGCCCGAATGAAAAACTGTTTTTT. It translates to CASSFRGPNEKLFF.

With respect to this clone: The same CDR3 also results from other DNA sequences found in this sample. V and J are TRBV7-3 and TRBJ2-3; D gene uncertain. The CDR3 contains 13 residues. The V end lost 5 bases, the J end lost 2 bases, and 8 bases lay between the germline ends. CDR1 is SGHTA, CDR2 FQGTGA, per germline. CDR3 protein: CASSLGYTDTQYF. In DNA form, the CDR3 reads TGTGCCAGCAGCCTGGGGTACACAGATACGCAGTATTTT.

The rearrangement links TRBV29-1 to TRBJ2-1, with D perhaps matching TRBD2 (5 bases). The CDR3 has 14 residues. The V and J ends lost 4 bases and 9 bases respectively, with 19 bases between them. The germline gives CDR1 SQVTM, CDR2 ANQGSEA. DNA for the CDR3: TGCAGCGTTGGGAGGACCTCCGCCTCGGGTGAGCAGTTCTTC. Translating it yields CSVGRTSASGEQFF.

J is TRBJ1-2 and V is TRBV7-2; unclear D gene. The CDR3 is made up of 12 amino acids. CDR1 and CDR2 from the germline V gene are SGHTA and FQGNSA. V lost 10 bases and J lost 5, with 14 bases in between. CDR3 in DNA: TGTGCCACCGGAGGAGGATGGTATGGCTACACCTTC. Residues: CATGGGWYGYTF.

Turning to this clone: Other nucleotide sequences in the sample specify the same CDR3. The chain is built from TRBV2 and TRBJ1-6; 7 nucleotides agree with TRBD1. Germline CDR1 reads SNHLY; CDR2 reads FYNNEI. V was clipped by 7 bases and J by 11 bases; unmatched bases: 8. CDR3 length: 13 residues. In DNA, the CDR3 is TGTGCCAGCAAGGCGCAGGGGGGACCACCCCTCCACTTT. Translated: CASKAQGGPPLHF.

The chain is built from TRBV11-2 and TRBJ2-3; no reliable D call. V was pared by 3 bases and J by 2 bases, with 9 bases between. CDR3 length equals 14 residues. Germline V gene sequence: CDR1 SGHAT, CDR2 FQNNGV. The CDR3, as DNA: TGTGCCAGCAGCTTTTCCGTTTCCACAGATACGCAGTATTTT. Translating it yields CASSFSVSTDTQYF.

The gene calls are TRBV5-1 and TRBJ2-5; D perhaps matches TRBD2 (5 bases). CDR1 SGHRS and CDR2 YFSETQ come from the germline V gene. V was clipped by 4 bases and J by 0 bases, with 16 bases between them. The CDR3 has 16 amino acids. CDR3 sequence reads: CASSPGVASYQETQYF. Written as DNA, the CDR3 is TGCGCCAGCAGCCCCGGGGTAGCGTCCTACCAAGAGACCCAGTACTTC.

The chain carries TRBV25-1 and TRBJ1-1; the match to TRBD1 covers 8 bases. V lost 7 bases and J lost 3; bases outside the gene matches: 7. Germline CDR1 and CDR2: MGHDK and SYGVNS. This CDR3 is 14 amino acids long. CDR3 region: CASNPSTGDTEAFF. CDR3 coding DNA: TGTGCCAGCAACCCCTCGACAGGGGACACTGAAGCTTTCTTT.

This clone was observed a handful of times. The rearrangement uses TRBV29-1 and TRBJ2-2, with D uncertain. The V gene's germline CDR1 is SQVTM and CDR2 ANQGSEA. Trimming removed 0 bases at V and 2 bases at J, with 4 bases between. CDR3 length equals 13 residues. The CDR3 sequence: CSVEDGNTGELFF. CDR3 bases: TGCAGCGTTGAAGATGGAAACACCGGGGAGCTGTTTTTT.

The chain links TRBV19 to TRBJ1-2; TRBD1 matches at 10 bases. J lost 2 bases, V lost 5 bases, and 11 bases had no gene match. This CDR3 contains 17 residues. Per the germline V gene, CDR1 is LNHDA and CDR2 is SQIVND (reference sequence). The CDR3 loop reads CASSRSPGTGENYGYTF. The CDR3, as DNA: TGTGCCAGTAGTCGGTCCCCCGGGACAGGGGAGAACTATGGCTACACCTTC.

The rearrangement uses TRBV6-5 and TRBJ1-5; 7 bases align to TRBD1. Germline CDR1 and CDR2: MNHEY and SVGAGI. The J segment lost 2 bases and the V segment lost 2 bases, leaving 3 bases of the junction unmatched. CDR3 length equals 15 residues. The chain's CDR3 is CASSYHRGGNQPQHF. The DNA for the CDR3 is TGTGCCAGCAGTTACCACAGGGGCGGCAATCAGCCCCAGCATTTT.

There are a few counts of this clone. V and J are TRBV7-3 and TRBJ2-3; 10 nucleotides agree with TRBD2. J gave up 1 base and V 5 bases, and 9 bases lay outside the gene matches. CDR1 is SGHTA and CDR2 is FQGTGA in the germline V gene. The CDR3 has 17 amino acids. The CDR3 DNA reads TGTGCCAGCAGCAGAAGGCCCCTAGCGGGGGGCACAGATACGCAGTATTTT. Its protein product is CASSRRPLAGGTDTQYF.

This clone was recorded once. The chain carries TRBV19 and TRBJ2-3; a weak D match, TRBD2 (6 bases). The ends were cut back, 4 bases at V and 5 bases at J, with 25 bases in the middle. Germline V gives CDR1 LNHDA, CDR2 SQIVND (reference sequence). CDR3 length: 18 amino acids. The CDR3 DNA sequence: TGTGCCAGTAGTAATGGGCTGGGGAGCGGGCCAACGGGAGATACGCAGTATTTT. This encodes CASSNGLGSGPTGDTQYF.

The V and J genes are TRBV12-5 and TRBJ1-1, with 7 bases aligning to TRBD1. After removal of 5 bases from V and 10 bases from J, the junction contained 4 bases not matched to a gene. The CDR3 runs 11 residues. Germline-derived CDR1 and CDR2 are LGHNT and FRNRAP. The CDR3 is CASGQGGLAFF. The DNA for the CDR3 is TGTGCTAGTGGTCAGGGGGGGTTAGCTTTCTTT.

The chain is built from TRBV19 and TRBJ2-6, with D perhaps TRBD1 (6 bases). The CDR3 loop spans 18 amino acids. Germline V gene sequence: CDR1 LNHDA, CDR2 SQIVND (reference sequence). Trimming removed 3 bases from V and 1 base from J, with 16 bases in between. DNA for the CDR3: TGTGCCAGTAGTATGGGTAACAGGGCCATTTCTGGGGCCAACGTCCTGACTTTC. It yields the protein CASSMGNRAISGANVLTF.

The genes are TRBV6-5 and TRBJ1-5; D is ambiguous. Germline loops: CDR1 MNHEY, CDR2 SVGAGI. CDR3 length: 15 residues. The germline V and J ends were trimmed by 0 bases and 2 bases, with 8 bases remaining between them. CDR3 sequence: CASSYSSQGNQPQHF. The CDR3 DNA follows: TGTGCCAGCAGTTACTCGTCCCAGGGCAATCAGCCCCAGCATTTT.

The chain is built from TRBV7-2 and TRBJ2-3; D may match TRBD1 or TRBD2 (5 bases each). The ends were cut back, 1 base at V and 2 bases at J, with 10 bases in the middle. Looked up from germline, CDR1 is SGHTA and CDR2 is FQGNSA. The CDR3 has 15 amino acids. The CDR3 DNA follows: TGTGCCAGCAGCTTAGGGGGGTGGAACACAGATACGCAGTATTTT. Its protein is CASSLGGWNTDTQYF.

V gene TRBV27 combines with J gene TRBJ1-3; unclear D gene. The germline CDR1 and CDR2 sequences are MNHEY and SMNVEV (reference sequence). This CDR3 has 16 amino acids. The V end lost 5 bases, the J end lost 3 bases, and 17 bases lay between the germline ends. The CDR3 nucleotides are TGTGCCAGCAGTCCCATGAGTGTTGAAAGTGGAAACACCATATATTTT. Its translation: CASSPMSVESGNTIYF.